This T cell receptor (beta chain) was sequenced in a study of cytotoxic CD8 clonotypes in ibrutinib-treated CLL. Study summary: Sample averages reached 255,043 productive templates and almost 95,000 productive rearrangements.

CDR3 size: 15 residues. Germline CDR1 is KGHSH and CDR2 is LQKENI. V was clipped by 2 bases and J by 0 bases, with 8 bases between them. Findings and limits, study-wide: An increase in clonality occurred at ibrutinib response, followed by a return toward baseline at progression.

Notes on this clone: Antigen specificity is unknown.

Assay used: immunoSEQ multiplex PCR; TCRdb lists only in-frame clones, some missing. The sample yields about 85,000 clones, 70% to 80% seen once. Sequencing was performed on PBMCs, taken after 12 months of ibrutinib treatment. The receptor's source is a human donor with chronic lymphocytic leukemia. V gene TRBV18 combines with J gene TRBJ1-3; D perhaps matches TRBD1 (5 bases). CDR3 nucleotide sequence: TGTGCCAGCTCACCAGGGGGGAACTCTGGAAACACCATATATTTT. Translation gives CASSPGGNSGNTIYF.